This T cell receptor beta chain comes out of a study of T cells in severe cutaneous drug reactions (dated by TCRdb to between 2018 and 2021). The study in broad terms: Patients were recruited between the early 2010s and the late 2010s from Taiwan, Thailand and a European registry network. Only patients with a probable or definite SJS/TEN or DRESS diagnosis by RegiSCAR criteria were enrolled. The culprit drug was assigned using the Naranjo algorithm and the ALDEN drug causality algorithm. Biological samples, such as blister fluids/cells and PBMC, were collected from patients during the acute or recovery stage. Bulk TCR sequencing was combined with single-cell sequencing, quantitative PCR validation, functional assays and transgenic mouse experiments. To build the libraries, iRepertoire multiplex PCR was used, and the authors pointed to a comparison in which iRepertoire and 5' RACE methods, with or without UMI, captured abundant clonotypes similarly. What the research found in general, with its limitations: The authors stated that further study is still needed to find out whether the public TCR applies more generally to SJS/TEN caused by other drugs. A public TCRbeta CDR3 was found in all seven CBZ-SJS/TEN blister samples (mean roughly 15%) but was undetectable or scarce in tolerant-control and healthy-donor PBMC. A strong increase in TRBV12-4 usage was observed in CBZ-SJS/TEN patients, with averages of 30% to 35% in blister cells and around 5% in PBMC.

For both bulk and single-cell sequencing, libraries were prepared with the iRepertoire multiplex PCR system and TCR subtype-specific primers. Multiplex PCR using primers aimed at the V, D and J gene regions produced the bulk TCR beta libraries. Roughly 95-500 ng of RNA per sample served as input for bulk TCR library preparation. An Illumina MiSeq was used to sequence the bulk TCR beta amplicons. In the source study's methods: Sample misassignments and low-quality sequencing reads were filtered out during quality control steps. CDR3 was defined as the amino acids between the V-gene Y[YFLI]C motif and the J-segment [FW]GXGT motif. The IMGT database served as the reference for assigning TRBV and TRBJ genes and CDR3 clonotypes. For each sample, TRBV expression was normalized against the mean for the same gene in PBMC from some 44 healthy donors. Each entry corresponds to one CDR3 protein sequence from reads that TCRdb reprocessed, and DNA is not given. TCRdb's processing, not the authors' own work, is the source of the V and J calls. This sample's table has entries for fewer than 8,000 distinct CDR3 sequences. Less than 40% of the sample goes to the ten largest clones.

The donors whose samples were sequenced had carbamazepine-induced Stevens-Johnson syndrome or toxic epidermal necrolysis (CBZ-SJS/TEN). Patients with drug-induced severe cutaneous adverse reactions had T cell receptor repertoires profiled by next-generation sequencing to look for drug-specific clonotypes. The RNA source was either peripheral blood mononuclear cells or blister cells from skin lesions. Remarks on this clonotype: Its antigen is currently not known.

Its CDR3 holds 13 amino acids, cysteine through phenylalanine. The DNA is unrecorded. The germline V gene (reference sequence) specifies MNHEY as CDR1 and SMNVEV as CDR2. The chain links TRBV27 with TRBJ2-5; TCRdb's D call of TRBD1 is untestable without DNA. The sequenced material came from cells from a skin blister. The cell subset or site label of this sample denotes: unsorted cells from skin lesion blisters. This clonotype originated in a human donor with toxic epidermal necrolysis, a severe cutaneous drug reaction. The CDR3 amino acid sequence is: CASSHTPEETQYF.